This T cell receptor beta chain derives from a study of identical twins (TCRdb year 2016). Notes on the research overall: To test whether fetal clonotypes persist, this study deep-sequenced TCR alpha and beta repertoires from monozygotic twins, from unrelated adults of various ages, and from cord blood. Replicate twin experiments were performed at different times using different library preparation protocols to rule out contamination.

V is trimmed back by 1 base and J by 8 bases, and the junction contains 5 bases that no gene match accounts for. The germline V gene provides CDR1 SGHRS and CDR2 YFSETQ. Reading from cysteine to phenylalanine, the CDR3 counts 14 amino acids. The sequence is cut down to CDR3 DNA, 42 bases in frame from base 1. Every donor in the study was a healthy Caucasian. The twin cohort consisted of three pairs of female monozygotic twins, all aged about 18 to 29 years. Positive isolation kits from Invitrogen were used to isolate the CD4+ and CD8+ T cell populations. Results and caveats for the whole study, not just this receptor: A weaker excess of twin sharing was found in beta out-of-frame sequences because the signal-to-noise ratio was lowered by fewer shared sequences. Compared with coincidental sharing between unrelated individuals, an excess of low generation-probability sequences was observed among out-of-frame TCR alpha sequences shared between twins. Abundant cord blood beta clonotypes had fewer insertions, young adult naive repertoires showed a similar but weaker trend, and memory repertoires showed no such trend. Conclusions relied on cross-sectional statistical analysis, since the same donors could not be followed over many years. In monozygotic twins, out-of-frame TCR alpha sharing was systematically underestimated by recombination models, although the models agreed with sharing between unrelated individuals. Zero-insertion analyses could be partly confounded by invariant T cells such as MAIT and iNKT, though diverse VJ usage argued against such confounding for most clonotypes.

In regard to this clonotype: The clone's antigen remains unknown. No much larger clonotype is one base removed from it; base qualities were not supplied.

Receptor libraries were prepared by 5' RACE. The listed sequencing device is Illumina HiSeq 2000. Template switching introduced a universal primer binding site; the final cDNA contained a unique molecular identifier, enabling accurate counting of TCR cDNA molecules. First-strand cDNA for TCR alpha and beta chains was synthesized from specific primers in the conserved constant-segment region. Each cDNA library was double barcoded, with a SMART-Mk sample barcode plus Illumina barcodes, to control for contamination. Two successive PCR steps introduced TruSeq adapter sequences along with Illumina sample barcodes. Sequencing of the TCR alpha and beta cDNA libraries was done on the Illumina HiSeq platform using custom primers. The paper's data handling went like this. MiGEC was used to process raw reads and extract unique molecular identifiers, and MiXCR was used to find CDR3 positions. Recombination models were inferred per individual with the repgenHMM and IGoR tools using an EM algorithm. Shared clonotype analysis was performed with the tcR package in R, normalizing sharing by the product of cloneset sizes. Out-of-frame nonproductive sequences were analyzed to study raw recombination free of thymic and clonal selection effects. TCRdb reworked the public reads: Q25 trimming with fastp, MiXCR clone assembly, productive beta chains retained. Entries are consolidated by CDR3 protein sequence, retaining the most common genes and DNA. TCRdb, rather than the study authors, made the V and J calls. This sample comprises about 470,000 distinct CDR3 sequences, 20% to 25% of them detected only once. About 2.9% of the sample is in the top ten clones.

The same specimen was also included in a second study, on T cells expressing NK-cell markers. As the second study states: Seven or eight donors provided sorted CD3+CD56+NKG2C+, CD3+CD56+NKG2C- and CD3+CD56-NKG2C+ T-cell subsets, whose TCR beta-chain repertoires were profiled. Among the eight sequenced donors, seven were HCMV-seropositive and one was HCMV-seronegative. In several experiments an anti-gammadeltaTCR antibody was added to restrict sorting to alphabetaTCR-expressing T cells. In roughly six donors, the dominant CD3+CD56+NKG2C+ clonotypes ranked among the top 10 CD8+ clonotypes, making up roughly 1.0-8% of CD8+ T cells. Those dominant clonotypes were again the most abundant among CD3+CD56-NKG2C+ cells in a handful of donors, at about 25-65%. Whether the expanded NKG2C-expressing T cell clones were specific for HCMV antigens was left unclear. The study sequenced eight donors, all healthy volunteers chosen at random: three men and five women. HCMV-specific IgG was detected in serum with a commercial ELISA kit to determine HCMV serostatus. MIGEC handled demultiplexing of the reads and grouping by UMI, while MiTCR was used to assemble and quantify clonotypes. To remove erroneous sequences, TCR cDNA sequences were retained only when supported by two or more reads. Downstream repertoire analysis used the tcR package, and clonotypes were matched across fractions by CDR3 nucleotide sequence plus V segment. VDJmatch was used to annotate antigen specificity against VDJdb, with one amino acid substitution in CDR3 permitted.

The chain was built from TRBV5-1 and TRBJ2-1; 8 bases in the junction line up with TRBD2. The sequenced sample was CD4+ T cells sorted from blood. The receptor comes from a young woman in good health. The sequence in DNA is TGCGCCAGCAGCTTGACTAGCGGTTCGGATGAGCAGTTCTTC. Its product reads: CASSLTSGSDEQFF. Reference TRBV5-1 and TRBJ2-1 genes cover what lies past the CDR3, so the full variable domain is KAGVTQTPRYLIKTRGQQVTLSCSPISGHRSVSWYQQTPGQGLQFLFEYFSETQRNKGNFPGRFSGRQFSNSRSEMNVSTLELGDSALYLCASSLTSGSDEQFFGPGTRLTVL.